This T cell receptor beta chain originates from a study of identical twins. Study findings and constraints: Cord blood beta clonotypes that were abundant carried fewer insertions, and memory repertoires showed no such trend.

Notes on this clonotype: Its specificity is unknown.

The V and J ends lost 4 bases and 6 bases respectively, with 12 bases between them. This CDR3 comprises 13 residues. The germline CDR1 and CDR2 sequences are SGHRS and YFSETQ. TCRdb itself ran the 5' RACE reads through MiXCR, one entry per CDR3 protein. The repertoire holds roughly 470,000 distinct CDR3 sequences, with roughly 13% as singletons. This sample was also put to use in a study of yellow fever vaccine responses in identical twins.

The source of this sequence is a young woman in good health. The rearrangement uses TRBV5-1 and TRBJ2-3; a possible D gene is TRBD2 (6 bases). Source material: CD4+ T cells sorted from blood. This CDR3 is CASSPEGWDTQYF. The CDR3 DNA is TGCGCCAGCAGCCCGGAGGGGTGGGATACGCAGTATTTT.